This T cell receptor beta chain was identified during a study of shared T cell receptors in the human thymus (dated by TCRdb to the early 2020s). With regard to the full study: The study examined how self-reactive, shared T-cell receptor alpha chains are generated in the human thymus.

V and J lose 3 bases and 6 bases, and a span of 11 bases separates them. The cysteine opens and the phenylalanine closes a CDR3 of 13 amino acids. Here the CDR3 DNA is all that survives: 39 bases in frame from base 1. Reading the germline V gene gives CDR1 MDHEN and CDR2 SYDVKM. Libraries were made using the immunoSEQ multiplex PCR assay. TCRdb mirrors the immuneACCESS table, restricted to in-frame sequences. Some clones are absent from its copies; in checked studies, under half trace to an unresolved V gene, and the reason for the others is unknown. Counted in this sample were hundreds of thousands of clones; approximately 85% of them appeared once. Of the sample, more than 0.01% falls within the top ten clones. Note on this clone: This clone's antigen is unknown. No much larger clone exists at a distance of one base, and base qualities are not known.

The same sample was also used in a study of human thymus T cells. The second paper states: The donors were immunologically healthy infants in Finland who had open corrective cardiac surgery for congenital heart defects. Thymus tissue was collected as surgical resects that were removed during corrective cardiac surgery. V and J gene segment usage appeared biased in both thymic and peripheral blood repertoires. According to the related research, thymic TCR repertoires were highly overlapping among unrelated individuals. TCR alpha and beta repertoires from under 10 infant thymus samples and a few related peripheral blood samples were characterized in the study. Donor ages ranged from about 6 to 244 days, and the cohort comprised five to seven male and two female infants. Thymocytes were freed from the tissue by mechanical means and kept at -70 degrees C as pellets of roughly 8.5-31 million cells. Genomic DNA was extracted from frozen cell pellets with a QIAsymphony instrument. The immunoSEQ multiplex PCR assay was used to amplify the TCRB and TCRAD loci from a standardized quantity of quality-controlled genomic DNA. Amplicons spanned the V(D)J region at a length sufficient to cover the CDR3 and identify V and J genes. Amplicon sequencing was performed on an Illumina platform through the commercial immunoSEQ service. Primer bias and sequencing errors were corrected as previously described, and TCRAD and TCRB definitions were based on the IMGT database. immunoSEQ Analyzer 3.0 and VDJTools were used for repertoire analysis, which covered basic statistics, V/J segment usage, diversity estimates, rarefaction and pairwise overlap. Diversity was estimated with Chao1, ChaoE, Efron-Thisted, Shannon and inverse Simpson indices, and also on datasets down-sampled to the smallest sample. Repertoire overlap used strict matching of CDR3 nucleotide sequence, V gene and J gene, with Jaccard-based multidimensional scaling clustering. On average, thymus samples gave 750,000 to 950,000 unique TCRB clonotypes, whereas blood samples gave 80,000 to 85,000.

This chain joins TRBV28 to TRBJ1-2, and possibly TRBD1, on 5 matching bases. The source material was thymocytes. This sequence was found in a girl under two years old with a congenital heart defect. Donor details come from another sample of the same person, matched by shared clones. The CDR3 reads as follows: CASSFRGYDGYTF. The nucleotides read TGTGCCAGCAGTTTCCGGGGGTACGATGGCTACACCTTC.